This T cell receptor (beta chain) stems from a study of blood T cell repertoires in COVID-19. Study in general: Samples taken during acute and convalescent COVID-19 were collected in the United States, Italy and Spain. The analysed material was cDNA or gDNA that came from T cells, B-cell-depleted T cells, or PBMCs.

Participant reports of clinical history set cohort assignment. Clones were sequenced by immunoSEQ multiplex PCR, and TCRdb holds only the in-frame ones, with some missing. This table has a few hundred thousand clones, around 91% appearing once. Trimming took off 3 bases at V and 4 bases at J, with 13 bases between the two ends. The CDR3 totals 13 residues. Germline V gene data show CDR1 as DFQATT and CDR2 as SNEGSKA (reference sequence). The rearrangement uses TRBV20-1 and TRBJ2-7, with D maybe TRBD1 (5 bases). The sequence was obtained from a woman younger than 35 with acute COVID-19. Sequences were obtained from PBMCs or T cells enriched from blood (not recorded which). DNA for the CDR3: TGCAGTGCTAGTAGGGGTTTAGGGTACGAGCAGTACTTC. Translation: CSASRGLGYEQYF.